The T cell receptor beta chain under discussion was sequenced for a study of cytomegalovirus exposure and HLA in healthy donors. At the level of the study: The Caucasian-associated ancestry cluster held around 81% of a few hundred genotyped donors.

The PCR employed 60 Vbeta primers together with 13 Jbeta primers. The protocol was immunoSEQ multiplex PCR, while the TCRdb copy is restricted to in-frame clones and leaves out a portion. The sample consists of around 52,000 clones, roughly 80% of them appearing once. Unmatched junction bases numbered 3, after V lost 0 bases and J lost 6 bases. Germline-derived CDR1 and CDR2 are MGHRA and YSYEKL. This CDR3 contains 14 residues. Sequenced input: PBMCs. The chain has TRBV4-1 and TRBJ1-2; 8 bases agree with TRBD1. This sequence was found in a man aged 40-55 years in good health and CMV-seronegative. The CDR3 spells CASSQDPDRDGYTF. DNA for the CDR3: TGCGCCAGCAGCCAAGATCCGGACAGGGATGGCTACACCTTC.